The source of this TCR beta chain is a study of T cell changes during pregnancy in multiple sclerosis. CDR1 and CDR2 from the germline V gene are LNHDA and SQIVND (reference sequence). CDR3 size: 15 residues. V lost 5 bases and J lost 3; bases outside the gene matches: 9. Sequenced by immunoSEQ multiplex PCR; TCRdb stores in-frame clones only, minus some. The profile shows about 68,000 clones, 75% to 95% of them singletons. The chain has TRBV19 and TRBJ2-7, with 8 bases aligning to TRBD2. The sequencing here drew on peripheral blood, taken in the third trimester of pregnancy. This sequence originates from a female donor with multiple sclerosis, enrolled in a pregnancy study. In DNA form, the CDR3 reads TGTGCCAGTAGTCCCGGGAGGGGCAGCCTCTACGAGCAGTACTTC. This encodes CASSPGRGSLYEQYF.